A single sample is the source of the 9 T cell receptor beta chains below, sequenced in a study of cytotoxic CD8 clonotypes in ibrutinib-treated CLL. The repertoire was sequenced with immunoSEQ multiplex PCR; TCRdb's copy has only in-frame clones and lacks some. Of fewer than 50,000 clones listed, roughly 57% are singletons. Source: PBMCs, taken after 12 months of ibrutinib treatment. These receptor sequences come from a human donor with chronic lymphocytic leukemia.

The genes are TRBV30 and TRBJ1-5, with 7 bases that match TRBD1. Germline CDR1 reads GTSNPN; CDR2 reads SVGIG (reference sequence). The CDR3 sequence is 15 residues long. J gave up 1 base and V 2 bases, and 5 bases lay outside the gene matches. CDR3 DNA: TGTGCCTGGAGTCGACAGGGAGGAAGCAATCAGCCCCAGCATTTT. Its translation: CAWSRQGGSNQPQHF.

The V call is TRBV18, the J call TRBJ2-3; 7 bases map to TRBD1. Germline-derived CDR1 and CDR2 are KGHSH and LQKENI. The CDR3 runs 15 residues. J was trimmed by 5 bases and V by 5 bases; bases with no gene match: 10. The CDR3 nucleotides are TGTGCCAGCTCAGCAGACAGGGTGCCCCAAGATACGCAGTATTTT. Protein product: CASSADRVPQDTQYF.

The V call is TRBV9, the J call TRBJ1-3; D is unresolved. This CDR3 contains 14 residues. V was trimmed by 0 bases and J by 3 bases, leaving 7 bases between them. Germline CDR1 SGDLS, CDR2 YYNGEE. The CDR3 loop reads CASSVARDGNTIYF. The CDR3 bases are TGTGCCAGCAGCGTAGCTAGGGATGGAAACACCATATATTTT.

This clone was detected a few times. This chain links TRBV25-1 with TRBJ2-7, with D possibly called TRBD1 or TRBD2 (6 bases each). The germline gives CDR1 MGHDK, CDR2 SYGVNS. V was clipped by 5 bases and J by 1 base, with 18 bases between them. This CDR3 comprises 16 residues. CDR3 in amino acids: CASSLFIGGMSYEQYF. In DNA form, the CDR3 reads TGTGCCAGCAGTTTATTCATCGGGGGCATGTCCTACGAGCAGTACTTC.

The J gene is TRBJ2-1, the V gene TRBV5-1, with D maybe TRBD1 (5 bases). The CDR3 length is 15 residues. CDR1 SGHRS and CDR2 YFSETQ come from the germline V gene. V shed 1 base and J shed 4 bases, with 12 bases lying between them. CDR3 coding DNA: TGCGCCAGCAGCTTGTGGTTAGGGGCGTACAATGAGCAGTTCTTC. Translated: CASSLWLGAYNEQFF.

The chain combines TRBV7-9 with TRBJ2-3, with 7 bases lining up with TRBD2. The J segment lost 3 bases and the V segment lost 1 base, leaving 1 base of the junction unmatched. This CDR3 has 14 amino acids. Per germline, CDR1 SEHNR and CDR2 FQNEAQ (reference sequence). The CDR3 DNA reads as TGTGCCAGCAGCTTAGGGACTAGTACAGATACGCAGTATTTT. Translation: CASSLGTSTDTQYF.

The rearrangement links TRBV28 to TRBJ1-2; D is uncertain. V was trimmed by 9 bases and J by 4 bases, leaving 15 bases between them. Germline V gene lookup returns CDR1 MDHEN and CDR2 SYDVKM. The CDR3 contains 13 residues. CDR3 in amino acids: CASRPGGPYGYTF. CDR3 coding DNA: TGTGCCAGTAGACCCGGCGGACCCTATGGCTACACCTTC.

The chain recombines TRBV6-1 with TRBJ2-3; a weak D match, TRBD1 (6 bases). This CDR3 is 16 amino acids long. Trimming removed 0 bases at V and 2 bases at J, with 12 bases between. CDR1 and CDR2 from the germline V gene are MNHNS and SASEGT. CDR3 nucleotide sequence: TGTGCCAGCAGTGAAGCCCCCAGGGGCGACACAGATACGCAGTATTTT. As protein: CASSEAPRGDTDTQYF.

This clone has only a few counts. The chain has TRBV4-2 and TRBJ2-7; D gene ambiguous. The CDR3 length is 15 residues. Trimming pared 1 base from V and 1 base from J, leaving 11 bases between. CDR1 and CDR2 from the germline V gene are LGHNA and YNFKEQ. CDR3 region: CASSQAPGSSYEQYF. The CDR3 DNA is TGTGCCAGCAGCCAAGCTCCGGGCAGTTCCTACGAGCAGTACTTC.